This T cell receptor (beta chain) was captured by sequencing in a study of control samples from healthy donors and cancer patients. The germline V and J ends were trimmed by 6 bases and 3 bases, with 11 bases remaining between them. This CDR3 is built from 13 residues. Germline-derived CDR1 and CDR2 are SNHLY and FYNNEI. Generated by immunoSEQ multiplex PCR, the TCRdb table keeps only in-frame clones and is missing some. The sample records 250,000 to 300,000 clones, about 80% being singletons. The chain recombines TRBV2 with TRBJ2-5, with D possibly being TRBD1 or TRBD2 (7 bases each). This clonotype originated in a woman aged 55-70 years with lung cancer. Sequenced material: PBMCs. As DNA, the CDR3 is TGTGCCAGCAGACAGGGGAGGGAAGAGACCCAGTACTTC. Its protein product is CASRQGREETQYF.